This T cell receptor (beta chain) stems from a study of blood T cells in healthy people across ages. Primed by a sample-barcoded 5' primer and a J-beta primer mix, a second PCR proceeded for roughly 7 to 12 cycles. TCRdb itself ran the 5' RACE reads through MiXCR, one entry per CDR3 protein. This table has 1.5 million to 2 million distinct CDR3 sequences, approximately 30% appearing once. Donor samples were obtained from healthy Caucasian individuals from Russia, aged about 6 to 90. This receptor was taken from a woman aged 25 to 39 in good health. Sequencing was carried out using blood.

CDR3 amino acids: CASAREGHQNTEAFF. CDR3 in DNA: TGCGCCAGCGCTAGAGAGGGACATCAGAACACTGAAGCTTTCTTT. This chain joins TRBV5-1 and TRBJ1-1; the D gene is possibly TRBD1 (6 bases). This CDR3 has 15 residues. Germline V CDR1 and CDR2: SGHRS, YFSETQ. V was pared by 7 bases and J by 1 base, with 17 bases between.